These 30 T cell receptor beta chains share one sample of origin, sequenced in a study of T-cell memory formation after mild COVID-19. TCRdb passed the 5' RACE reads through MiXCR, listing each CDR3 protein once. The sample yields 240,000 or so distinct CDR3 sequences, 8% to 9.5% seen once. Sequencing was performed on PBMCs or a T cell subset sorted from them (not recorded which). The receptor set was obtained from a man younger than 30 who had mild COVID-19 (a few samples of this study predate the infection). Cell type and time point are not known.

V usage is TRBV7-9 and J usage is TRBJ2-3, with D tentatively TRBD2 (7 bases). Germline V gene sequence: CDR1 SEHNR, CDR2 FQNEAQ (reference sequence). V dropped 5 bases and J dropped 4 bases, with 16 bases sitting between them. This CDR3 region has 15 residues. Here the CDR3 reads CASSPFGGQADTQYF. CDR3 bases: TGTGCCAGCAGCCCTTTCGGGGGGCAGGCAGATACGCAGTATTTT.

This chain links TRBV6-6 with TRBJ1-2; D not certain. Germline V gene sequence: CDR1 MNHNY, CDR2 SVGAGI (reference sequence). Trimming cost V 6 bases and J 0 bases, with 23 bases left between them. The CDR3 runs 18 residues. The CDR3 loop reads CASSHRRRAQNTNYGYTF. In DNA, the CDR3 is TGTGCCAGCAGCCACCGGCGACGCGCGCAGAATACTAACTATGGCTACACCTTC.

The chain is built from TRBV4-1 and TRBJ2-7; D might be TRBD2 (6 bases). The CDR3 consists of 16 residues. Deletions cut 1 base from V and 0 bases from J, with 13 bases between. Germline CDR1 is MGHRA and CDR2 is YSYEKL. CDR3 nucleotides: TGCGCCAGCAGCCAAGTTTCCAGAGCGGGCTCCTACGAGCAGTACTTC. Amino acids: CASSQVSRAGSYEQYF.

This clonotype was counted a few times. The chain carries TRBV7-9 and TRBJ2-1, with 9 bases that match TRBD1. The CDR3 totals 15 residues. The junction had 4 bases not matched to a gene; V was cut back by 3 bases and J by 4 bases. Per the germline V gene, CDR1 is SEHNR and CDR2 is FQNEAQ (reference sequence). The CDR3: CASSLRDREYNEQFF. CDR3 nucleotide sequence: TGTGCCAGCAGCTTGAGGGACAGGGAGTACAATGAGCAGTTCTTC.

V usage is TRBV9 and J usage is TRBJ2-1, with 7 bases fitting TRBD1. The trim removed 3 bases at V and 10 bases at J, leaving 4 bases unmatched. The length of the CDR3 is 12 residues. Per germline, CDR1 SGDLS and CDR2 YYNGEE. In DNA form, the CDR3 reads TGTGCCAGCAGCGCGTCCAGGGGGGAGCAGTTCTTC. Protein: CASSASRGEQFF.

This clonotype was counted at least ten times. For the CDR3, the DNA is TGCGCCAGCAGCCCTACGACTAGCGGGGGCCTATTTTACAATGAGCAGTTCTTC. As protein: CASSPTTSGGLFYNEQFF. The chain couples TRBV5-1 to TRBJ2-1, with 12 bases aligning to TRBD2. The germline V gene encodes CDR1 SGHRS and CDR2 YFSETQ. Germline trimming cut 4 bases from V and 4 bases from J; bases unmatched to any gene: 12. CDR3 length equals 18 residues.

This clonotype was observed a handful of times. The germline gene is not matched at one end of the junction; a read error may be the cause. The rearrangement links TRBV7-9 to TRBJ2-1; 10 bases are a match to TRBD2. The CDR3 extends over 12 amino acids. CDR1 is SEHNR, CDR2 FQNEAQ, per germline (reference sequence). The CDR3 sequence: CASSSRAGGPVF. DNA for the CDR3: TGTGCCAGCAGCTCGCGAGCGGGGGGGCCGGTCTTC.

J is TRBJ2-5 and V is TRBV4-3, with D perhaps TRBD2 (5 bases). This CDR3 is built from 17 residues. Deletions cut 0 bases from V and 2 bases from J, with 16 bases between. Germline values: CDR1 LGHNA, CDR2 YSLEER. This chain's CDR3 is CASSQDGPAGLQETQYF. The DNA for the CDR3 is TGCGCCAGCAGCCAAGATGGTCCAGCCGGACTTCAAGAGACCCAGTACTTC.

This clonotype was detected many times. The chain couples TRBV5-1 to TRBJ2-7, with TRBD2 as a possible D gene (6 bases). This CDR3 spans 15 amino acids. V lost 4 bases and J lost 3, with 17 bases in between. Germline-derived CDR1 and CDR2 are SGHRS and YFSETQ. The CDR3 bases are TGCGCCAGCAGCCCGGGAGATGACGGCGTCTACGAGCAGTACTTC. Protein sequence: CASSPGDDGVYEQYF.

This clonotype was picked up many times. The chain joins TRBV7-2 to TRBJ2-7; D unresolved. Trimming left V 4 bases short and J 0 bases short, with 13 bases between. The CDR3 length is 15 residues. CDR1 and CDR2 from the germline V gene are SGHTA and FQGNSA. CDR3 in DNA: TGTGCCAGCAGCTCGGCAGACTTGGGCTCCTACGAGCAGTACTTC. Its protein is CASSSADLGSYEQYF.

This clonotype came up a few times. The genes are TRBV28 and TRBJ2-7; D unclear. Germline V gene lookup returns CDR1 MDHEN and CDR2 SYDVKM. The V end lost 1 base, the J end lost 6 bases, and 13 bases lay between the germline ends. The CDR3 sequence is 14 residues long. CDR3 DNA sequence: TGTGCCAGCAGTTTATATGTACACTCGCGCGAGCAGTACGTC. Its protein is CASSLYVHSREQYV.

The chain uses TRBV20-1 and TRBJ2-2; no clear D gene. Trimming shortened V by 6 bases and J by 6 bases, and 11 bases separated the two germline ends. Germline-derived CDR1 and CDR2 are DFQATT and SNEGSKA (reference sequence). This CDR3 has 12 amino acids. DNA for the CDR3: TGCAGTGCAAGGACCGTGCCCGGGGAGCTGTTTTTT. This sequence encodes CSARTVPGELFF.

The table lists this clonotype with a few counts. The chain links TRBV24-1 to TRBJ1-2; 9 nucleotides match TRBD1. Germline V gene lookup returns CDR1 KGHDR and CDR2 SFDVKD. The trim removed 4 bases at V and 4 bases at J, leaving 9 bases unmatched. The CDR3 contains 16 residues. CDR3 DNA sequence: TGTGCCACCAGTGACTCCCGGACAGGGGAAGCCTATGGCTACACCTTC. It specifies CATSDSRTGEAYGYTF.

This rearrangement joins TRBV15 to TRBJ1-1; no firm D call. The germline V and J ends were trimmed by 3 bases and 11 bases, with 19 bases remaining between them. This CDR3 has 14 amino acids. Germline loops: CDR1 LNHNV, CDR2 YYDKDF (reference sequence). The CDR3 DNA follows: TGTGCCACCAGCAGGGGAACGACAATGGGGAAGGCTTTCTTT. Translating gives CATSRGTTMGKAFF.

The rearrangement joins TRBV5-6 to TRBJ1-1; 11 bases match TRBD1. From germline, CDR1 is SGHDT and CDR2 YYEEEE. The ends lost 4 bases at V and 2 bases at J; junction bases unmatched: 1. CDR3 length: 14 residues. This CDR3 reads CASSGTGGNTEAFF. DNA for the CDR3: TGTGCCAGCAGCGGGACAGGGGGTAACACTGAAGCTTTCTTT.

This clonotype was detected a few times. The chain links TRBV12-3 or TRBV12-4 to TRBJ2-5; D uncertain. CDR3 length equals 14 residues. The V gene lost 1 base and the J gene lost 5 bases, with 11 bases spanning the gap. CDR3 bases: TGTGCCAGCAGTTTAGGTAGTTTGAAGGAGACCCAGTACTTC. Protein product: CASSLGSLKETQYF.

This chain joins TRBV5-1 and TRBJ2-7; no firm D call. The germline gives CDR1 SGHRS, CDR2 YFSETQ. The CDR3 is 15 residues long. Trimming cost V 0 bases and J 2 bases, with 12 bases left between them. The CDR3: CASSLEAGDPYEQYV. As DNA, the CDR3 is TGCGCCAGCAGCTTGGAGGCAGGCGACCCCTACGAGCAGTACGTC.

This CDR3 reads CASSQDWTATLYGYTF. The CDR3 DNA is TGCGCCAGCAGCCAAGATTGGACAGCTACTTTGTATGGCTACACCTTC. The J gene is TRBJ1-2, the V gene TRBV4-3, with D possibly matching TRBD1 (6 bases). The CDR3 has 16 amino acids. V dropped 0 bases and J dropped 5 bases, with 16 bases sitting between them. Germline V gives CDR1 LGHNA, CDR2 YSLEER.

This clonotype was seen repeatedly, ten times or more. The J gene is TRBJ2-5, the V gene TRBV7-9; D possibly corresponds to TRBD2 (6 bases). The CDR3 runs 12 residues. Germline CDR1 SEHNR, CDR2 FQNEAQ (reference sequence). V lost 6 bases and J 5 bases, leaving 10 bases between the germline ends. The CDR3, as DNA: TGTGCCAGCAGGCCTGCGGGGGAGACCCAGTACTTC. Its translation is CASRPAGETQYF. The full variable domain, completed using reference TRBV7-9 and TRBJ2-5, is DTGVSQNPRHKITKRGQNVTFRCDPISEHNRLYWYRQTLGQGPEFLTYFQNEAQLEKSRLLSDRFSAERPKGSFSTLEIQRTEQGDSAMYLCASRPAGETQYFGPGTRLLVL.

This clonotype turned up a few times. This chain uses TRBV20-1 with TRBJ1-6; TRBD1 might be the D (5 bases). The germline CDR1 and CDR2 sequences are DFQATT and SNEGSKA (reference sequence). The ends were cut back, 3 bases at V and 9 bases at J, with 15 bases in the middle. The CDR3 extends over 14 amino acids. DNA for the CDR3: TGCAGTGCTAGGATTGGGCAGGGTTTTTCACCCCTCCACTTT. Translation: CSARIGQGFSPLHF.

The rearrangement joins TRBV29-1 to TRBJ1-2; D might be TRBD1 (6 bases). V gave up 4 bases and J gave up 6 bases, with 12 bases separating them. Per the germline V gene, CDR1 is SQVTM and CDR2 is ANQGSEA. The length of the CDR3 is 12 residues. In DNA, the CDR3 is TGCAGCGTTGGGGCACAGGGCGATGGCTACACCTTC. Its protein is CSVGAQGDGYTF.

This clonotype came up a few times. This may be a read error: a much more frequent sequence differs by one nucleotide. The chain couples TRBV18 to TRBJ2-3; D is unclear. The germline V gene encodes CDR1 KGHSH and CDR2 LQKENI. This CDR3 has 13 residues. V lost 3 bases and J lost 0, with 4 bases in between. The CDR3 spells CASSPTSTDTQYF. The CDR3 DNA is TGTGCCAGCTCACCGACTAGCACAGATACGCAGTATTTT.

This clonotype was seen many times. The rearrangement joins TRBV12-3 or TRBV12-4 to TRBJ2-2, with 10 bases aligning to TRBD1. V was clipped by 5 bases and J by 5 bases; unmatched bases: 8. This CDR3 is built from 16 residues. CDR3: CASSLTGTGDTGELFF. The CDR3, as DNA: TGTGCCAGCAGTCTTACCGGGACAGGGGATACCGGGGAGCTGTTTTTT.

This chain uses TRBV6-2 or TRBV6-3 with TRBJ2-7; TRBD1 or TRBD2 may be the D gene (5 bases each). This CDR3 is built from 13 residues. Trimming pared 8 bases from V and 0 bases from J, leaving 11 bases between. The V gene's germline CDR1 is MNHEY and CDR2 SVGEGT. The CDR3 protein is CASGAGASYEQYF. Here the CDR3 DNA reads TGTGCCAGCGGGGCCGGGGCCTCCTACGAGCAGTACTTC.

The DNA of the CDR3 is TGTGCCAGCAGTTTAGACTATCCGAAAGAGACCCAGTACTTC. Protein product: CASSLDYPKETQYF. This chain joins TRBV28 and TRBJ2-5; D possibly corresponds to TRBD2 (5 bases). V lost 2 bases and J 3 bases, leaving 10 bases between the germline ends. This CDR3 spans 14 amino acids. The germline V gene has CDR1 MDHEN and CDR2 SYDVKM.

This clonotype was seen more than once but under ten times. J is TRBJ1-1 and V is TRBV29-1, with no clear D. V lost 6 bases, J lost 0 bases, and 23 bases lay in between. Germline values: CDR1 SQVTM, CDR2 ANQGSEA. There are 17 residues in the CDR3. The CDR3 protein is CSVTYYLGQPLNTEAFF. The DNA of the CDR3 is TGCAGCGTAACATATTACCTTGGCCAGCCATTGAACACTGAAGCTTTCTTT. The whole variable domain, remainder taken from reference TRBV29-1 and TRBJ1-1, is SAVISQKPSRDICQRGTSLTIQCQVDSQVTMMFWYRQQPGQSLTLIATANQGSEATYESGFVIDKFPISRPNLTFSTLTVSNMSPEDSSIYLCSVTYYLGQPLNTEAFFGQGTRLTVV.

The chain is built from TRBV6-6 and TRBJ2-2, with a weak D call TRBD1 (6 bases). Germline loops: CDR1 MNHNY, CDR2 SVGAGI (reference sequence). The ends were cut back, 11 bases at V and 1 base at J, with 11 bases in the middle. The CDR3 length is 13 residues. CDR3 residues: CAGGQLNTGELFF. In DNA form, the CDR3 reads TGTGCCGGCGGACAGCTGAACACCGGGGAGCTGTTTTTT.

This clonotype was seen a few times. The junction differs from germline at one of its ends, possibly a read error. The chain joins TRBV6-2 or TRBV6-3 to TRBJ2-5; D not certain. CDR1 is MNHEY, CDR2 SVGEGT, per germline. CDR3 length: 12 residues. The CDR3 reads CASSPPQGTQYF. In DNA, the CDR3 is TGTGCCAGCAGTCCTCCCCAAGGGACCCAGTACTTC.

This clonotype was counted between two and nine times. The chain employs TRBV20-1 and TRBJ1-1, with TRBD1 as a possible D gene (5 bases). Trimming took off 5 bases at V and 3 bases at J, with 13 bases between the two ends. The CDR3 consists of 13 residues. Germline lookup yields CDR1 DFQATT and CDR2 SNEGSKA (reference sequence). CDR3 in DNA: TGCAGTGCTTACCGGGGGAGGGACACTGAAGCTTTCTTT. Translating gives CSAYRGRDTEAFF.

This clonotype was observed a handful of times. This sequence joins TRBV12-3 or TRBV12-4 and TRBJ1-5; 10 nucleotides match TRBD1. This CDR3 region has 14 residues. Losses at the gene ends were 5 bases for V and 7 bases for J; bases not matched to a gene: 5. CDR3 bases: TGTGCCAGCAGTCAGGGACAGGGGAGACAGCCCCAGCATTTT. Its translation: CASSQGQGRQPQHF.